These T cell receptor beta chains were read from a single sample in a study of siplizumab effects on memory and regulatory T cells. Only in-frame clones appear in the TCRdb table, and some are missing; sequencing was by immunoSEQ multiplex PCR. The repertoire holds over 65,000 clones, with approximately 95% as singletons. Sequences were obtained from CD8+ T cells sorted from blood. All receptors derive from a human donor in good health. Each CDR3 is given with its conserved first and last residue. The D gene is left open where the match is weak. The size entry is marked missing in some rows and otherwise reads once, few, many or a size class.

D: TRBD2; V: TRBV10-3; J: TRBJ2-3; size: .; CDR3: CAIRTRNQREGQADTQYF; DNA: TGTGCCATCAGAACGCGTAATCAGCGGGAGGGCCAGGCAGATACGCAGTATTTT
D: .; V: TRBV7-3; J: TRBJ2-3; size: .; CDR3: CASSMTGTSTDTQYF; DNA: TGTGCCAGCAGCATGACAGGGACTAGCACAGATACGCAGTATTTT
D: TRBD1; V: TRBV11-2; J: TRBJ1-4; size: .; CDR3: CASSLGTGLREKLFF; DNA: TGTGCCAGCAGCTTAGGGACAGGGCTACGGGAAAAACTGTTTTTT
D: .; V: TRBV27; J: TRBJ1-3; size: once; CDR3: CASSTTGNSGNTIYF; DNA: TGTGCCAGCAGTACCACAGGGAACTCTGGAAACACCATATATTTT
D: TRBD2; V: TRBV27; J: TRBJ2-1; size: .; CDR3: CASSSPTSGHYNEQFF; DNA: TGTGCCAGCAGTTCGCCGACTAGCGGCCACTACAATGAGCAGTTCTTC
D: .; V: TRBV29-1; J: TRBJ2-1; size: .; CDR3: CSVMSGPTYNEQFF; DNA: TGCAGCGTTATGTCGGGGCCAACCTACAATGAGCAGTTCTTC
D: .; V: TRBV21-1; J: TRBJ2-4; size: .; CDR3: CASNTRGDKNIQYF; DNA: TGTGCCAGCAATACCAGGGGAGACAAAAACATTCAGTACTTC
D: .; V: TRBV7-7; J: TRBJ2-5; size: .; CDR3: CASSLMWEPGETQYF; DNA: TGTGCTAGCAGCTTAATGTGGGAACCAGGGGAGACCCAGTACTTC
D: TRBD2; V: TRBV29-1; J: TRBJ2-7; size: .; CDR3: CSVYTGGTYEQYF; DNA: TGCAGCGTTTATACGGGAGGGACCTACGAGCAGTACTTC
D: .; V: TRBV5-8; J: TRBJ2-7; size: .; CDR3: CASSSRPRDTEQYF; DNA: TGTGCCAGCAGCTCTCGGCCCAGGGACACGGAGCAGTACTTC
D: TRBD1; V: TRBV5-4; J: TRBJ1-2; size: .; CDR3: CASSLGDRGSYGYTF; DNA: TGTGCCAGCAGCTTGGGGGACAGGGGGTCCTATGGCTACACCTTC
D: .; V: TRBV15; J: TRBJ1-1; size: .; CDR3: CATSEVGQFPTEAFF; DNA: TGTGCCACCAGCGAGGTTGGACAGTTTCCCACTGAAGCTTTCTTT
D: .; V: TRBV13; J: TRBJ2-2; size: .; CDR3: CASSLRIRGAGELFF; DNA: TGTGCCAGCAGCTTAAGAATCCGGGGAGCCGGGGAGCTGTTTTTT
D: TRBD1; V: TRBV7-6; J: TRBJ1-4; size: .; CDR3: CASSTSRGINEKLFF; DNA: TGTGCCAGCAGCACCTCCAGGGGGATTAATGAAAAACTGTTTTTT
D: .; V: TRBV6-5; J: TRBJ2-7; size: .; CDR3: CASSPGREQYF; DNA: TGTGCCAGCAGCCCCGGAAGGGAGCAGTACTTC
D: TRBD1; V: TRBV5-5; J: TRBJ1-3; size: .; CDR3: CASSLTGGGNTIYF; DNA: TGTGCCAGCAGCTTGACAGGGGGAGGAAACACCATATATTTT
D: .; V: TRBV2; J: TRBJ2-5; size: .; CDR3: CASTSRGFGETQYF; DNA: TGTGCCAGCACGTCCCGGGGGTTCGGCGAGACCCAGTACTTC
D: .; V: TRBV29-1; J: TRBJ2-7; size: .; CDR3: CSVEESSYEQYF; DNA: TGCAGCGTTGAAGAGTCTTCCTACGAGCAGTACTTC
D: TRBD2; V: TRBV14; J: TRBJ2-1; size: .; CDR3: CASSQTGTSPYNEQFF; DNA: TGTGCCAGCAGCCAAACCGGGACTAGCCCCTACAATGAGCAGTTCTTC
D: .; V: TRBV2; J: TRBJ2-5; size: .; CDR3: CASLYPSAAGPRVLAQYF; DNA: TGTGCCAGCCTTTATCCTTCTGCGGCGGGGCCCCGCGTTTTGGCCCAGTACTTC
D: .; V: TRBV7-2; J: TRBJ2-7; size: .; CDR3: CASSLADSYEQYF; DNA: TGTGCCAGCAGCTTAGCGGACTCCTACGAGCAGTACTTC
D: .; V: TRBV9; J: TRBJ2-1; size: .; CDR3: CASSVSAVPRDEQFF; DNA: TGTGCCAGCAGCGTATCAGCGGTCCCTAGGGATGAGCAGTTCTTC
D: TRBD2; V: TRBV4-1; J: TRBJ2-1; size: .; CDR3: CASSPIAGLYNEQFF; DNA: TGCGCCAGCAGCCCCATAGCGGGATTGTACAATGAGCAGTTCTTC
D: TRBD1; V: TRBV7-9; J: TRBJ1-1; size: .; CDR3: CASTLTGVNTEAFF; DNA: TGTGCCAGCACCCTGACAGGGGTGAACACTGAAGCTTTCTTT
D: TRBD1; V: TRBV4-1; J: TRBJ2-7; size: .; CDR3: CASSHAGTGGSNEQYF; DNA: TGCGCCAGCAGCCACGCTGGGACAGGGGGCTCTAACGAGCAGTACTTC
D: .; V: TRBV28; J: TRBJ2-7; size: .; CDR3: CASSFRGTANYEQYF; DNA: TGTGCCAGCAGTTTCAGAGGGACGGCAAATTACGAGCAGTACTTC
D: TRBD2; V: TRBV7-6; J: TRBJ2-1; size: .; CDR3: CASSLVLAGGSWPSSYNEQFF; DNA: TGTGCCAGCAGCTTAGTCTTAGCGGGAGGCTCGTGGCCTTCGTCCTACAATGAGCAGTTCTTC
D: .; V: TRBV19; J: TRBJ2-1; size: once; CDR3: CASARIRDGSYNEQFF; DNA: TGTGCCAGCGCTCGAATCCGGGACGGATCCTACAATGAGCAGTTCTTC
D: TRBD1; V: TRBV9; J: TRBJ1-1; size: .; CDR3: CASSLAGTGNTEAFF; DNA: TGTGCCAGCAGCCTAGCCGGGACAGGGAACACTGAAGCTTTCTTT
D: .; V: TRBV10-3; J: TRBJ2-7; size: .; CDR3: CAISESSPGFYEQYF; DNA: TGTGCCATCAGTGAGTCGAGTCCCGGTTTCTACGAGCAGTACTTC
D: .; V: TRBV19; J: TRBJ2-3; size: .; CDR3: CASSIVRHRDIEQYF; DNA: TGTGCCAGTAGTATAGTTCGGCACAGGGATATCGAGCAGTATTTT
D: TRBD1; V: TRBV18; J: TRBJ2-3; size: .; CDR3: CASSSNAGTDINTQYF; DNA: TGTGCCAGCTCATCCAATGCCGGGACAGACATTAATACGCAGTATTTT
D: .; V: TRBV2; J: TRBJ2-3; size: .; CDR3: CASSESEGRGTDTQYF; DNA: TGTGCCAGCAGTGAATCCGAAGGAAGGGGCACAGATACGCAGTATTTT
D: .; V: TRBV7-8; J: TRBJ2-3; size: once; CDR3: CASSLALVGGTDTQYF; DNA: TGTGCCAGCAGCTTAGCTCTAGTGGGAGGCACAGATACGCAGTATTTT
D: .; V: TRBV9; J: TRBJ1-1; size: .; CDR3: CASSVTGSSTEAFF; DNA: TGTGCCAGCAGCGTAACAGGGTCTAGCACTGAAGCTTTCTTT
D: .; V: TRBV7-9; J: TRBJ2-7; size: .; CDR3: CASSPIVGSSYEQYF; DNA: TGTGCCAGCAGCCCCATAGTGGGGAGCTCCTACGAGCAGTACTTC
D: .; V: TRBV19; J: TRBJ1-2; size: .; CDR3: CASSSGGASYGYTF; DNA: TGTGCCAGTAGTTCCGGGGGGGCGAGCTATGGCTACACCTTC
D: .; V: TRBV13; J: TRBJ2-7; size: few; CDR3: CASSFMKREQYF; DNA: TGTGCCAGCAGCTTCATGAAGCGGGAGCAGTACTTC
D: TRBD2; V: TRBV5-1; J: TRBJ2-1; size: .; CDR3: CASSLLADLYNEQFF; DNA: TGCGCCAGCAGCTTACTAGCGGACCTCTACAATGAGCAGTTCTTC